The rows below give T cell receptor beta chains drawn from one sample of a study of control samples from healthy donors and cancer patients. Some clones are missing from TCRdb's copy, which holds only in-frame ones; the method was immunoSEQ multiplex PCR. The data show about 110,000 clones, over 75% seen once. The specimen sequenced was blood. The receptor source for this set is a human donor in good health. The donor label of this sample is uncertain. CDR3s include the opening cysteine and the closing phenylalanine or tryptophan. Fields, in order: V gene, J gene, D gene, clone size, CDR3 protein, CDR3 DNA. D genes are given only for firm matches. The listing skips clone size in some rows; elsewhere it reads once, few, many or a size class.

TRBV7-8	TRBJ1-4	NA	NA	CASSLDGEKLFF	TGTGCCAGCAGCTTAGACGGTGAAAAACTGTTTTTT
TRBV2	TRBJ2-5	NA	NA	CASSLGQRQETQYF	TGTGCCAGCAGCTTAGGACAGCGACAAGAGACCCAGTACTTC
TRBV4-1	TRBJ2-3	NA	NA	CASDTDTQYF	TGCGCCAGCGACACAGATACGCAGTATTTT
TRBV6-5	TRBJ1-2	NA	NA	CASSPGHGYTF	TGTGCCAGCTCTCCGGGACACGGCTACACCTTC
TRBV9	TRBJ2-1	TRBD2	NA	CASSPTAGGANEQFF	TGTGCCAGCAGCCCCACAGCGGGGGGTGCCAATGAGCAGTTCTTC
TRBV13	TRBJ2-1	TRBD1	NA	CASSLFPGGYNEQFF	TGTGCCAGCAGCTTATTTCCAGGGGGTTACAATGAGCAGTTCTTC
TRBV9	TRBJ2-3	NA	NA	CASSVTQGMNWDTQYF	TGTGCCAGCAGCGTAACACAGGGTATGAATTGGGATACGCAGTATTTT
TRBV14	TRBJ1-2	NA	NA	CASSIQGWGYGYTF	TGTGCCAGCAGCATACAGGGATGGGGCTATGGCTACACCTTC
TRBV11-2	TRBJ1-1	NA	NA	CASSSSEGLNTEAFF	TGTGCCAGCAGCTCCTCGGAGGGCCTGAACACTGAAGCTTTCTTT
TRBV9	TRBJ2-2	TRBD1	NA	CASSAATGATGELFF	TGTGCCAGCAGCGCCGCTACAGGGGCCACCGGGGAGCTGTTTTTT
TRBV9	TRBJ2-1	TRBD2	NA	CASSVSGGDSYNEQFF	TGTGCCAGCAGCGTATCCGGGGGGGATTCCTACAATGAGCAGTTCTTC
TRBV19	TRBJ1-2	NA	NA	CASITRRRYGYTF	TGTGCCAGTATTACGAGGAGGAGGTATGGCTACACCTTC
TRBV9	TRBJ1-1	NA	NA	CASSVADMNTEAFF	TGTGCCAGCAGCGTAGCAGATATGAACACTGAAGCTTTCTTT
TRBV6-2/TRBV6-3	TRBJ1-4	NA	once	CASSYGLPEKLFF	TGTGCCAGCAGTTACGGTTTGCCCGAAAAACTGTTTTTT
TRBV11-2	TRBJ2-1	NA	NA	CASSFQQTRVDEQFF	TGTGCCAGCAGCTTTCAACAGACCCGGGTCGATGAGCAGTTCTTC
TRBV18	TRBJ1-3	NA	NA	CASSPSKVPMSGIYF	TGTGCCAGCTCACCATCAAAGGTCCCCATGTCTGGCATATATTTT
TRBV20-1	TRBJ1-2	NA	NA	CSASTRRGYTF	TGCAGTGCTAGCACCCGGCGGGGCTACACCTTC
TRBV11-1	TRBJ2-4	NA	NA	CASSPRAPLAKNIQYF	TGTGCCAGCAGCCCCCGAGCTCCACTAGCCAAAAACATTCAGTACTTC
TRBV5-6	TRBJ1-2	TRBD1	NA	CASSLTGGGYGYTF	TGTGCCAGCAGCCTGACAGGGGGCGGCTATGGCTACACCTTC
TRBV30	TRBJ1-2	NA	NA	CAWSVAGGGYTF	TGTGCCTGGAGTGTAGCGGGAGGTGGCTACACCTTC
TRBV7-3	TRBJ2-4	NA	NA	CASSPEVRGTNAKNIQYF	TGTGCCAGCAGCCCGGAAGTCCGGGGGACAAACGCCAAAAACATTCAGTACTTC
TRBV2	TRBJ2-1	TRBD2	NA	CASSEEIAGNEQFF	TGTGCCAGCAGTGAAGAAATAGCGGGCAATGAGCAGTTCTTC
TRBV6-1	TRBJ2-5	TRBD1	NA	CASSEQGGTGEETQYF	TGTGCCAGCAGTGAACAAGGGGGGACAGGGGAAGAGACCCAGTACTTC
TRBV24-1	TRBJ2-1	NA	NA	CATSDFGGNEQFF	TGTGCCACCAGTGATTTCGGAGGCAATGAGCAGTTCTTC
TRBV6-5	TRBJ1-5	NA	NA	CASRGAGLNQPQHF	TGTGCCAGCAGAGGGGCAGGATTAAATCAGCCCCAGCATTTT
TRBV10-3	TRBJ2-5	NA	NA	CATQQGTTGREETQYF	TGTGCCACCCAACAGGGTACAACAGGGCGGGAAGAGACCCAGTACTTC
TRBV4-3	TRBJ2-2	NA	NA	CASRRGGDYTGELFF	TGCGCCAGCAGACGGGGAGGTGATTATACCGGGGAGCTGTTTTTT
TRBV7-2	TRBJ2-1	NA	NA	CASSLRGHMSSYNEQFF	TGTGCCAGCAGCTTAAGGGGACACATGAGCTCCTACAATGAGCAGTTCTTC
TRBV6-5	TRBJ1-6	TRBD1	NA	CASRKDRATNSPLHF	TGTGCCAGCAGAAAAGACAGGGCAACTAATTCACCCCTCCACTTT
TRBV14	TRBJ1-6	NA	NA	CASSQAYGSPLHF	TGTGCCAGCAGCCAAGCCTACGGTTCACCCCTCCACTTT
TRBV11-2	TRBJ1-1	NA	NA	CASSLEWGEAFF	TGTGCCAGCAGCTTAGAATGGGGGGAAGCTTTCTTT
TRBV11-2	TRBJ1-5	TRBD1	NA	CASSLFAGGNQPQHF	TGTGCCAGCAGCTTATTCGCAGGGGGGAATCAGCCCCAGCATTTT
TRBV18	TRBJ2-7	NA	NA	CASSPALESYEQYF	TGTGCCAGCTCACCGGCCTTAGAAAGTTACGAGCAGTACTTC
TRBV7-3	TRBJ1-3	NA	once	CASSLQPESTIYF	TGTGCCAGCAGCCTACAACCGGAGAGCACCATATATTTT
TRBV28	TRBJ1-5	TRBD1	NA	CASSFNPRQGGNQPQHF	TGTGCCAGCAGTTTCAATCCCCGACAGGGGGGCAATCAGCCCCAGCATTTT
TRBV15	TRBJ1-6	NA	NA	CATSRDQSPLHF	TGTGCCACCAGCAGAGATCAGTCACCCCTCCACTTT
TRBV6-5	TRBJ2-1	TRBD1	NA	CASGRPGQEQFF	TGTGCCAGCGGGCGACCGGGACAGGAGCAGTTCTTC
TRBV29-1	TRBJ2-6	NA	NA	CSVGSHSGANVLTF	TGCAGCGTTGGCAGCCACTCTGGGGCCAACGTCCTGACTTTC
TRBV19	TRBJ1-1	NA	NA	CASSIGRGNTEAFF	TGTGCCAGTAGTATAGGCCGAGGGAACACTGAAGCTTTCTTT
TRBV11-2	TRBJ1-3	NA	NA	CASITASGNTIYF	TGTGCCAGCATCACCGCCTCTGGAAACACCATATATTTT